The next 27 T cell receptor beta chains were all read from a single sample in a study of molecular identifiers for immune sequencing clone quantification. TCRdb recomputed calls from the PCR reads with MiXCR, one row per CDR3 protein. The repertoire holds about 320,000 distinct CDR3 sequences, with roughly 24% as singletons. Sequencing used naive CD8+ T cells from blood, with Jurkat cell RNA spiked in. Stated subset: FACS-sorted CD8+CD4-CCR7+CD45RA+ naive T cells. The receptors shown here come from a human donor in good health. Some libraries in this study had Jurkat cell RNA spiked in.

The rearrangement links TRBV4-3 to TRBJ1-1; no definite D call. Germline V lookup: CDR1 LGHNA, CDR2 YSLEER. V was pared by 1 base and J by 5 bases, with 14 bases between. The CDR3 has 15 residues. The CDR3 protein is CASSQVFSGLTEAFF. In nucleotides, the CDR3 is TGCGCCAGCAGCCAAGTGTTTTCGGGGTTAACTGAAGCTTTCTTT.

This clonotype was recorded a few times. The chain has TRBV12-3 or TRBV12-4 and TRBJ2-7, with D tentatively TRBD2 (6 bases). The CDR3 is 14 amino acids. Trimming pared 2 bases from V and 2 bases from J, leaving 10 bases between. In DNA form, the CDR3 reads TGTGCCAGCAGTTTATTTGGGGGGACCTACGAGCAGTACTTC. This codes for CASSLFGGTYEQYF.

The CDR3 protein is CSVRVGANTGELFF. Written as DNA, the CDR3 is TGCAGCGTTCGAGTCGGCGCGAACACCGGGGAGCTGTTTTTT. This chain uses TRBV29-1 with TRBJ2-2; D not resolved. Trimming stripped 5 bases from V and 0 bases from J, with 10 bases between. CDR1 SQVTM and CDR2 ANQGSEA come from the germline V gene. CDR3 length: 14 residues.

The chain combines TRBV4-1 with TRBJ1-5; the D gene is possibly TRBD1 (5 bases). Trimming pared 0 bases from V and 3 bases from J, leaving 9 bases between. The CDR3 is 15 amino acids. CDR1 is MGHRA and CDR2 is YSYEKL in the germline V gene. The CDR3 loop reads CASSQEGLNNQPQHF. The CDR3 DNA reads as TGCGCCAGCAGCCAAGAGGGACTCAACAATCAGCCCCAGCATTTT.

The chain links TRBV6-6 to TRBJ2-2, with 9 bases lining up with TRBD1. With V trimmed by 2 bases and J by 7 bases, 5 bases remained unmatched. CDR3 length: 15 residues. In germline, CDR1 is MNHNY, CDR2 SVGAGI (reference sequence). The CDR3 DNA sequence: TGTGCCAGCAGTTACAGGACAGGGGCGAGCGGGGAGCTGTTTTTT. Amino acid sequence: CASSYRTGASGELFF.

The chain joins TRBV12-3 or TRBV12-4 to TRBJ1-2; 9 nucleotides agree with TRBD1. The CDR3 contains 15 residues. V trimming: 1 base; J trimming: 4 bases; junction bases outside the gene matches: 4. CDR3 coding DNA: TGTGCCAGCAGTTTAGGCGGGACAGGGCCCTATGGCTACACCTTC. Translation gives CASSLGGTGPYGYTF.

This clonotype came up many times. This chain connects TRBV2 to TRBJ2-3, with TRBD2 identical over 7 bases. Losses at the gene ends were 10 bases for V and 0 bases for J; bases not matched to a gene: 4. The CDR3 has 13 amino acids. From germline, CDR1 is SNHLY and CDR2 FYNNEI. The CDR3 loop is CANTGGSTDTQYF. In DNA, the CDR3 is TGTGCCAACACGGGGGGAAGCACAGATACGCAGTATTTT.

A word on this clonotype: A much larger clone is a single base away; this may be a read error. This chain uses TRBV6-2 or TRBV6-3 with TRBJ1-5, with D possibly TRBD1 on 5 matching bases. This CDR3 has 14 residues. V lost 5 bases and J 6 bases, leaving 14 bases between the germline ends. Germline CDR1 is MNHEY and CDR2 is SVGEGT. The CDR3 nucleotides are TGTGCCAGCAGTCCGAGGGGAAAAGCTCAGCCCCAGCATTTT. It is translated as CASSPRGKAQPQHF.

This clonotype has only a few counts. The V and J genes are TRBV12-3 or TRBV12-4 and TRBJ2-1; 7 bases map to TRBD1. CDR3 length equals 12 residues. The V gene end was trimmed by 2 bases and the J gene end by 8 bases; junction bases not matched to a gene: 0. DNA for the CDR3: TGTGCCAGCAGTTTACAGGGGGATGAGCAGTTCTTC. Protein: CASSLQGDEQFF.

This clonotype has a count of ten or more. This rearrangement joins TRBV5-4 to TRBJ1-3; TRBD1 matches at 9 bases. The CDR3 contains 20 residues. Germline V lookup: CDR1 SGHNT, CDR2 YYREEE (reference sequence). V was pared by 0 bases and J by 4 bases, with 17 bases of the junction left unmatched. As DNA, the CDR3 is TGTGCCAGCAGCTTGGAGGGACAGGGAATTGGGCCCTCTGACGGAAACACCATATATTTT. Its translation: CASSLEGQGIGPSDGNTIYF. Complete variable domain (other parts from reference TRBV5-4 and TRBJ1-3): ETGVTQSPTHLIKTRGQQVTLRCSSQSGHNTVSWYQQALGQGPQFIFQYYREEENGRGNFPPRFSGLQFPNYSSELNVNALELDDSALYLCASSLEGQGIGPSDGNTIYFGEGSWLTVV.

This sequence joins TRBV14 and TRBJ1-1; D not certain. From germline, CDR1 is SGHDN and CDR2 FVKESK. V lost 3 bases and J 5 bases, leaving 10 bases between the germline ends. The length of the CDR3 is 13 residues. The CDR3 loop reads CASSQLTRTEAFF. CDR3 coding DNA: TGTGCCAGCAGCCAGCTGACGAGGACTGAAGCTTTCTTT.

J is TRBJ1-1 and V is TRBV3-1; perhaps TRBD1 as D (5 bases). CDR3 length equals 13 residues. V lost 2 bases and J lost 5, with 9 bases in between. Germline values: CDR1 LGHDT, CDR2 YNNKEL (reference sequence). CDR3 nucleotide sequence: TGTGCCAGCAGCCAAACGGGGGAAACTGAAGCTTTCTTT. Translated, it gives CASSQTGETEAFF.

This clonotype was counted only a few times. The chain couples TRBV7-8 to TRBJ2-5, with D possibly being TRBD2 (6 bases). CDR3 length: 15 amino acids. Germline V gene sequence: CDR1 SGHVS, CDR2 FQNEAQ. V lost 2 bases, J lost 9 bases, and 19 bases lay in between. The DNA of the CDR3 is TGTGCCAGCAGCTTAACAATCGCGTCGGAGGGGTCCCAGTACTTC. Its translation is CASSLTIASEGSQYF.

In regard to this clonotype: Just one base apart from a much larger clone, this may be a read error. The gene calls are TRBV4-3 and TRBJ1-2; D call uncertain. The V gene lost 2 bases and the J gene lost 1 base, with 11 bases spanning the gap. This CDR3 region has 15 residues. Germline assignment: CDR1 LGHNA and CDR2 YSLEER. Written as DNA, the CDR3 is TGCGCCAGCAGCCAAAATCGGTACAGTAACTATGGCTACACCTTC. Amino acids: CASSQNRYSNYGYTF.

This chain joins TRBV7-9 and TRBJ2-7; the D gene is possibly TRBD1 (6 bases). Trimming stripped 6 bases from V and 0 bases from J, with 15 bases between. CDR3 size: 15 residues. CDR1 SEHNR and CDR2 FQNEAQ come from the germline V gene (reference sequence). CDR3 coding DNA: TGTGCCAGCAGTCCCTGGGACACCCTCTCCTACGAGCAGTACTTC. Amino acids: CASSPWDTLSYEQYF.

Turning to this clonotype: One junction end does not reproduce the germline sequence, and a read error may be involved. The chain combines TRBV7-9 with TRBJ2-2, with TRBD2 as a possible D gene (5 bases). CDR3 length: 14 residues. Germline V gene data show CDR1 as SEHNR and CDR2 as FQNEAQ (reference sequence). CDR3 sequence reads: CANSLGLNTGELFF. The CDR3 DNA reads TGTGCCAACAGCTTAGGACTGAACACCGGGGAGCTGTTTTTT.

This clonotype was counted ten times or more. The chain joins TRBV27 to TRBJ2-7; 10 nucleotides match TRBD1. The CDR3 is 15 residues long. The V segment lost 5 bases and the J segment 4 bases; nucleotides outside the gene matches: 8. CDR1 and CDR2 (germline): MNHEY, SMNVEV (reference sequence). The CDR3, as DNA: TGTGCCAGCAGTGCCGGGACAGGGGAAGGGTACGAGCAGTACTTC. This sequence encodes CASSAGTGEGYEQYF.

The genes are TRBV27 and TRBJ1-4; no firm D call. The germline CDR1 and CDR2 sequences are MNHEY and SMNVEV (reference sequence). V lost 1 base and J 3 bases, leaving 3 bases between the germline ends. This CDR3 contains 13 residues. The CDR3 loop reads CASSLWPNEKLFF. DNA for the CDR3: TGTGCCAGCAGTTTATGGCCTAATGAAAAACTGTTTTTT.

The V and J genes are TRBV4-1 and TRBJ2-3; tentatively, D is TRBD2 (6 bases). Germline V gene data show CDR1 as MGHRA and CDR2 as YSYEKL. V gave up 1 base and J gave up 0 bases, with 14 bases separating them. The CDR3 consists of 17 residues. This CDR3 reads CASSQGFRTMSTDTQYF. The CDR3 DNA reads TGCGCCAGCAGCCAAGGTTTCCGGACTATGAGCACAGATACGCAGTATTTT.

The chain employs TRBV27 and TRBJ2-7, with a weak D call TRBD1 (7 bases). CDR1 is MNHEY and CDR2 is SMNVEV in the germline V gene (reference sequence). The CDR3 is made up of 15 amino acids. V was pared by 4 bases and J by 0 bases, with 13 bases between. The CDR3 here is CASSSRGASSYEQYF. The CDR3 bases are TGTGCCAGCAGTTCCAGGGGGGCCAGCTCCTACGAGCAGTACTTC.

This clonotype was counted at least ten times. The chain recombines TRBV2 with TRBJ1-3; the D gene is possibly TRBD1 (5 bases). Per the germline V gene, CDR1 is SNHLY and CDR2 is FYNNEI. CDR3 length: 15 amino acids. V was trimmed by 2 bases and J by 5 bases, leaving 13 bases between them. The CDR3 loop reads CASSEQSGSRNTIYF. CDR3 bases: TGTGCCAGCAGTGAACAATCAGGGTCAAGAAACACCATATATTTT.

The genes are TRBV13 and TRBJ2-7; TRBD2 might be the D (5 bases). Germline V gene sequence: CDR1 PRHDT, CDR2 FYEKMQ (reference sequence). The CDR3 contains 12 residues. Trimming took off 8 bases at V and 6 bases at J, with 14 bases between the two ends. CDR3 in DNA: TGTGCCAGCCGCTCGCGGGCTCCCGAGCAGTACTTC. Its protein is CASRSRAPEQYF. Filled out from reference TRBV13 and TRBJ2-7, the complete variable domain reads AAGVIQSPRHLIKEKRETATLKCYPIPRHDTVYWYQQGPGQDPQFLISFYEKMQSDKGSIPDRFSAQQFSDYHSELNMSSLELGDSALYFCASRSRAPEQYFGPGTRLTVT.

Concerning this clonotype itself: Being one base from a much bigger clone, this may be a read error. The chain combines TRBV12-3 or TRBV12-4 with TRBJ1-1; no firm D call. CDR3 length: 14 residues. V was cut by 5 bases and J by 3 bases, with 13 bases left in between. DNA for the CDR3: TGTGCCAGCAGTCCTACGACACGGCACACTGAAGCTTTCTTT. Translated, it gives CASSPTTRHTEAFF.

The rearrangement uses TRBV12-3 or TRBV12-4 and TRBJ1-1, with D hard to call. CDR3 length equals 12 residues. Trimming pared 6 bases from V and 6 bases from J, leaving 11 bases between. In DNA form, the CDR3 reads TGTGCCAGCAGCCTAAACGGGGCTGAAGCTTTCTTT. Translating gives CASSLNGAEAFF.

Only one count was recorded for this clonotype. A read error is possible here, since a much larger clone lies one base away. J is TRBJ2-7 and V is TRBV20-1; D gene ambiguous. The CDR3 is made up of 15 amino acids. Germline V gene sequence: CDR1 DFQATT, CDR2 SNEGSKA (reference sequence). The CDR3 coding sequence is TGCAGTGCTAGCGATCAGAAGGTTCGCGCCTACGAGCAGGACTTC. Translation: CSASDQKVRAYEQDF.

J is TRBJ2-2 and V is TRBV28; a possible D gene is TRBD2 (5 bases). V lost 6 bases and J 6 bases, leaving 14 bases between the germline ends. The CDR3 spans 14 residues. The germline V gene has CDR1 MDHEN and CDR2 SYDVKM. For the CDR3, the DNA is TGTGCCAGCAGGAAATACCGGGAAGCCGGGGAGCTGTTTTTT. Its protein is CASRKYREAGELFF.

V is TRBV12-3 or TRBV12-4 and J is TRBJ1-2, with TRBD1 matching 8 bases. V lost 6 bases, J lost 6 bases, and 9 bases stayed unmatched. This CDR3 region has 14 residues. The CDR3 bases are TGTGCCAGCAGAGGACAGGGAATAAACCATGGCTACACCTTC. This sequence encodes CASRGQGINHGYTF.